The 10 T cell receptor beta chains listed next were all sequenced from one sample in a study of shared clonotypes between healthy human individuals. Data came from immunoSEQ multiplex PCR; TCRdb stores just in-frame clones and leaves some out. There are roughly 2.5 million clones in the sample; around nine tenths occur only once, and over 0.12% lies in the top ten. Sequenced input: naive CD4+ T cells sorted from blood. The sample's subset: CD45RA+ positively selected. These receptors all come from a man younger than 35 in good health.

This clone was observed a single time. The chain has TRBV6-1 and TRBJ1-1; D is perhaps TRBD1 (6 bases). This CDR3 spans 13 amino acids. Trimming pared 5 bases from V and 4 bases from J, leaving 11 bases between. The germline V gene encodes CDR1 MNHNS and CDR2 SASEGT. The CDR3 here is CASSKTGSTEAFF. CDR3 coding DNA: TGTGCCAGCAGTAAGACAGGTAGCACTGAAGCTTTCTTT.

DNA for the CDR3: TGTGCCAGCAACCGACCTTATGGGGTCTCAGGGGATGGGAGGGCGGACGAGCAGTTCTTC. The encoded protein is CASNRPYGVSGDGRADEQFF. The gene calls are TRBV13 and TRBJ2-1, with a possible D match to TRBD2 (7 bases). CDR3 length: 20 residues. Germline CDR1 PRHDT, CDR2 FYEKMQ (reference sequence). V was pared by 7 bases and J by 10 bases, with 38 bases between.

The V call is TRBV28, the J call TRBJ2-7; tentatively, D is TRBD1 or TRBD2 (6 bases each). Germline V gene sequence: CDR1 MDHEN, CDR2 SYDVKM. Trimming took 7 bases from V and 0 from J, leaving 16 bases between them. CDR3 length: 15 residues. Here the CDR3 DNA reads TGTGCCAGCATAGGGGGGAGTAGCGGCTCCTACGAGCAGTACTTC. Protein sequence: CASIGGSSGSYEQYF.

CDR3 sequence reads: CASSLGGRREQYF. The CDR3 bases are TGTGCCAGCAGCTTAGGCGGTAGACGCGAGCAGTACTTC. The chain links TRBV11-2 to TRBJ2-5; D is uncertain. The end of the DNA is better explained by TRBJ2-7, so the J call may be wrong. CDR3 length: 13 residues. Germline values: CDR1 SGHAT, CDR2 FQNNGV.

As for this clone: Compared with germline, one end of the junction differs, possibly owing to a read error. V gene TRBV4-3 combines with J gene TRBJ2-5; D gene unclear. The CDR3 is made up of 11 amino acids. Germline V lookup: CDR1 LGHNA, CDR2 YSLEER. CDR3 sequence reads: CASSQEDAPDF. Here the CDR3 DNA reads TGCGCCAGCAGCCAAGAAGATGCACCCGACTTC.

The rearrangement joins TRBV7-2 to TRBJ2-3; 8 bases map to TRBD1. With V trimmed by 1 base and J by 4 bases, 7 bases remained unmatched. Per the germline V gene, CDR1 is SGHTA and CDR2 is FQGNSA. The CDR3 spans 16 residues. This CDR3 reads CASSLVGRGPSDTQYF. The CDR3 coding sequence is TGTGCCAGCAGCTTAGTGGGCAGGGGGCCATCAGATACGCAGTATTTT.

The CDR3 reads CASSAPRGSTEAFF. DNA for the CDR3: TGTGCCAGCAGTGCGCCCCGGGGAAGTACTGAAGCTTTCTTT. V is TRBV2 and J is TRBJ1-1; unclear D gene. The CDR3 consists of 14 residues. Trimming removed 4 bases at V and 5 bases at J, with 14 bases between. Per the germline V gene, CDR1 is SNHLY and CDR2 is FYNNEI. Full variable domain (remainder filled in from reference TRBV2 and TRBJ1-1): EPEVTQTPSHQVTQMGQEVILRCVPISNHLYFYWYRQILGQKVEFLVSFYNNEISEKSEIFDDQFSVERPDGSNFTLKIRSTKLEDSAMYFCASSAPRGSTEAFFGQGTRLTVV.

The V and J genes are TRBV6-6 and TRBJ1-5; no definite D call. Germline CDR1 is MNHNY and CDR2 is SVGAGI (reference sequence). This CDR3 is built from 14 residues. Trimming left V 4 bases short and J 2 bases short, with 9 bases between. The CDR3 spells CASSFEGGNQPQHF. DNA for the CDR3: TGTGCCAGCAGTTTCGAGGGAGGCAATCAGCCCCAGCATTTT.

This clone was recorded once. Other DNA sequences in the sample encode the same CDR3. The chain is built from TRBV5-1 and TRBJ2-3; 8 bases align to TRBD1. V lost 0 bases to trimming and J lost 4 bases; unmatched junction nucleotides: 1. The CDR3 runs 14 residues. The germline V gene encodes CDR1 SGHRS and CDR2 YFSETQ. CDR3 sequence: CASSLAGQADTQYF. The CDR3 DNA reads TGCGCCAGCAGCTTGGCGGGACAGGCAGATACGCAGTATTTT.

This clone was observed a single time. V is TRBV7-2 and J is TRBJ2-1; 7 nucleotides line up with TRBD2. The CDR3 length is 15 residues. CDR1 and CDR2 from the germline V gene are SGHTA and FQGNSA. The V gene end was trimmed by 4 bases and the J gene end by 8 bases; junction bases not matched to a gene: 11. CDR3 sequence: CASSSVAGVGYEQFF. As DNA, the CDR3 is TGTGCCAGCAGCTCTGTCGCGGGAGTAGGATATGAGCAGTTCTTC.